This T cell receptor beta chain was captured in a study of identical twins. Study-level points and caveats: The analysis was cross-sectional rather than longitudinal within donors.

This clonotype was observed a few times. The antigen is unknown. TCRdb ran MiXCR on the 5' RACE reads and lists one entry per CDR3 protein. Of approximately 620,000 distinct CDR3 sequences listed, around 8.6% are singletons. Germline CDR1 GTSNPN, CDR2 SVGIG (reference sequence). This CDR3 spans 11 amino acids. V lost 1 base and J lost 4, with 4 bases in between. The same data also contributed to another study, on yellow fever vaccine responses in identical twins. According to that study: Twins showed a vaccine T cell response that reportedly seemed partly convergent, partly personalized.

The receptor was isolated from a woman under 30 in good health. V is TRBV30 and J is TRBJ1-1, with D hard to call. Sequencing was performed on PBMCs. As DNA, the CDR3 is TGTGCCTGGAGTGACAGCACTGAAGCTTTCTTT. As protein: CAWSDSTEAFF. The whole variable domain, remainder taken from reference TRBV30 and TRBJ1-1, is SQTIHQWPATLVQPVGSPLSLECTVEGTSNPNLYWYRQAAGRGLQLLFYSVGIGQISSEVPQNLSASRPQDRQFILSSKKLLLSDSGFYLCAWSDSTEAFFGQGTRLTVV.